This record looks at one T cell receptor beta chain sequence and its context. This entry is derived from a study of blood T cell repertoires in COVID-19. The length of the CDR3 is 17 residues. Germline V gives CDR1 SGHDT, CDR2 YYEEEE. J was trimmed by 6 bases and V by 3 bases; bases with no gene match: 13. TCRdb's copy holds only in-frame clones and misses some; the assay was immunoSEQ multiplex PCR. The data contain roughly 60,000 clones, around four fifths of them singletons. The sequenced material came from peripheral blood. The chain is built from TRBV5-6 and TRBJ2-3; 10 bases line up with TRBD2. The source of this sequence is a man aged 55 to 70 with acute or convalescent COVID-19. This CDR3 reads CASSSWVQRGGRDTQYF. The CDR3 DNA reads as TGTGCCAGCAGCTCCTGGGTCCAGCGGGGGGGCAGGGATACGCAGTATTTT.